This T cell receptor beta chain appears in the sequencing data of a study of PD-1 blockade in classical Hodgkin lymphoma. Study-level points and caveats: Significant TCR diversity gains by C4D1 occurred in CD4+ but not CD8+ cells.

Profiled with immunoSEQ multiplex PCR; TCRdb holds only in-frame clones, not every one. The table lists 30,000 or so clones, just under 80% of them singletons. The time point: cycle 4 day 1 (C4D1), after more than five weeks of nivolumab. Every patient experienced relapse after autologous stem cell transplantation, and brentuximab vedotin exposure varied. The patients, who had relapsed/refractory classical Hodgkin lymphoma, achieved best responses of complete response, partial response or progressive disease. The V gene lost 5 bases and the J gene lost 0 bases, with 14 bases spanning the gap. The CDR3 length is 16 residues. Per the germline V gene, CDR1 is KGHSH and CDR2 is LQKENI. In the case of this clone: Its target is not known.

The TCR was taken from a human donor with classical Hodgkin lymphoma. Sequenced material: peripheral blood mononuclear cells (PBMCs), taken before the fourth cycle of nivolumab. The chain joins TRBV18 to TRBJ1-3; possibly TRBD1 for D (6 bases). The CDR3 loop is CASSGSRGSSGNTIYF. The CDR3 region has the DNA TGTGCCAGCTCAGGCTCCAGGGGATCCTCTGGAAACACCATATATTTT.